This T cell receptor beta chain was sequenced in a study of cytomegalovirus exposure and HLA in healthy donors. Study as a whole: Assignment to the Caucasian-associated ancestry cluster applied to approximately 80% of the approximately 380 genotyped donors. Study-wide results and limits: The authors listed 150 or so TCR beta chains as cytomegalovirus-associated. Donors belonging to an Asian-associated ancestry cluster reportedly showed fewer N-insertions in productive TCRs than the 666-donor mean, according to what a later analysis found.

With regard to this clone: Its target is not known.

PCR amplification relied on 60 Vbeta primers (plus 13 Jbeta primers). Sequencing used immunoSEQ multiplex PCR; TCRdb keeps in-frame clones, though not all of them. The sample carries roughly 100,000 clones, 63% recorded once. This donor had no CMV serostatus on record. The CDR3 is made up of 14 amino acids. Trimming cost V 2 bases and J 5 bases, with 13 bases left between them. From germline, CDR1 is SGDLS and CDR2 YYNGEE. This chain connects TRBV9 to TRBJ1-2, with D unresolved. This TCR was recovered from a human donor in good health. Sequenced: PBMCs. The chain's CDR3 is CASSVGGAAYGYTF. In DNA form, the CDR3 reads TGTGCCAGCAGCGTCGGAGGCGCGGCGTATGGCTACACCTTC.